A selection of T cell receptor beta chains follows, all from one sample in a study of blood T cell repertoires in COVID-19. Here immunoSEQ multiplex PCR was the method, and the copy in TCRdb shows in-frame clones only, minus some. The data show some 320,000 clones, 90% seen once. The source material was PBMCs or T cells enriched from blood (not recorded which). All receptors derive from a man aged 55 to 70 who had recovered from COVID-19. The CDR3 runs from the conserved cysteine through the conserved F or W. D genes are given only for firm matches. Clone size is not always given. Where it is, it says once, few, many or a class for expanded clones.

d_call,clone_size,v_call,j_call,cdr3_nt,cdr3_aa
-,-,TRBV6-1,TRBJ1-5,TGTGCCAGCAGTGAATACCCGGGGGGTCAGCCCCAGCATTTT,CASSEYPGGQPQHF
-,few,TRBV2,TRBJ2-7,TGTGCCAGCAGTGGACGAGACAGCCTCCCGTACGAGCAGTACTTC,CASSGRDSLPYEQYF
TRBD1,-,TRBV11-3,TRBJ1-2,TGTGCCAGCAGCTCAGGGACAGGGGGGACCTTTGGCTACACCTTC,CASSSGTGGTFGYTF
-,-,TRBV7-9,TRBJ1-1,TGTGCCAGCAGCTACACCTCCCTGGACACTGAAGCTTTCTTT,CASSYTSLDTEAFF
TRBD2,-,TRBV7-9,TRBJ2-1,TGTGCCAGCAGCGGACTAGCGGCCAATGAGCAGTTCTTC,CASSGLAANEQFF
TRBD1,-,TRBV15,TRBJ1-2,TGTGCCACCAGCAGAGAAACAGGGGCATACTATGGCTACACCTTC,CATSRETGAYYGYTF
-,-,TRBV30,TRBJ2-5,TGTGCCGCGAAAAAAGAAGGGGGTACCCAGTACTTC,CAAKKEGGTQYF
TRBD1,few,TRBV6-5,TRBJ1-2,TGTGCCAGCAGCCGGTCGGGACAGAACTATGGCTACACCTTC,CASSRSGQNYGYTF
-,-,TRBV11-2,TRBJ1-2,TGTGCCAGCGCACCGGGTCAAACTGTTGGCTACACCTTC,CASAPGQTVGYTF
-,-,TRBV7-3,TRBJ2-3,TGTGCCAGCAGCTCGGGACTACAGGGTTACACGCAGTATTTT,CASSSGLQGYTQYF
-,-,TRBV6-5,TRBJ1-1,TGTGCCAGCAGTACCCGGTACGGAGCTTTCTTT,CASSTRYGAFF
-,-,TRBV5-1,TRBJ1-1,TGCGCCAGCAGCTTCGGACAGTCCATGAACACTGAAGCTTTCTTT,CASSFGQSMNTEAFF
-,once,TRBV5-6,TRBJ1-2,TGTGCCAGCAGCTTGCCGGGGGGCCATCTTGGCTACACCTTC,CASSLPGGHLGYTF
TRBD2,-,TRBV5-1,TRBJ2-1,TGCGCCAGCAGCTTGTACAAGACTAGCGGGAGTCGAGATGAGCAGTTCTTC,CASSLYKTSGSRDEQFF
-,-,TRBV19,TRBJ2-1,TGTGCCAGTAGTATACGGGGGGCTGAGCAGTTCTTC,CASSIRGAEQFF
TRBD1,once,TRBV28,TRBJ1-1,TGTGCCAGCAGTTTCGCCGGACAGGGGAATACTGAAGCTTTCTTT,CASSFAGQGNTEAFF
TRBD2,-,TRBV7-3,TRBJ2-2,TGTGCCAGCAGCTTATATCCGGGGGGGCCTTGGTACACCGGGGAGCTGTTTTTT,CASSLYPGGPWYTGELFF
-,once,TRBV4-3,TRBJ1-4,TGCGCCAGCAGCCAGGTTGGCGGCGAAAAACTGTTTTTT,CASSQVGGEKLFF
-,-,TRBV13,TRBJ1-1,TGTGCCAGCAGCTTCTTAGGGGGGGCAGCGAACACTGAAGCTTTCTTT,CASSFLGGAANTEAFF
-,-,TRBV7-3,TRBJ2-3,TGTGCCAGCAGTCAGGGGTCGAGCACAGATACGCAGTATTTT,CASSQGSSTDTQYF
-,-,TRBV9,TRBJ1-2,TGTGCCAGCAGCGTAGACAACAGGGTCGTTTTAGGCTACACCTTC,CASSVDNRVVLGYTF
-,-,TRBV12-3/TRBV12-4,TRBJ1-3,TGTGCCAGCAGCCTCAGGTCGGGAAACACCATATATTTT,CASSLRSGNTIYF
-,-,TRBV15,TRBJ1-5,TGTGCCACCAGCAGAGAGATCAGGGGCAATCAGCCCCAGCATTTT,CATSREIRGNQPQHF
-,-,TRBV5-1,TRBJ1-1,TGCGCCAGCAGCACCGGCGGGGCACAAGCTTTCTTT,CASSTGGAQAFF
TRBD1,-,TRBV7-3,TRBJ1-6,TGTGCCAGCAGCTTAGTGGGACAGGTCAATTCACCCCTCCACTTT,CASSLVGQVNSPLHF
-,-,TRBV28,TRBJ2-1,TGTGCCAGCAGTTCCCCCCGACTGGTGTCTTACAATGAGCAGTTCTTC,CASSSPRLVSYNEQFF
-,-,TRBV4-2,TRBJ2-7,TGTGCCAGCAGCCAAAACAGGGTTGAGCAGTACTTC,CASSQNRVEQYF
TRBD2,-,TRBV11-3,TRBJ2-1,TGTGCCAGCAGCTTTGTCTTGGGGGGGGTAGCGGGATCGTTATACAATGAGCAGTTCTTC,CASSFVLGGVAGSLYNEQFF
-,-,TRBV19,TRBJ1-1,TGTGCCAGTAGTTTACAGGAGCTGAACGGTAACACTGAAGCTTTCTTT,CASSLQELNGNTEAFF
-,-,TRBV2,TRBJ1-2,TGTGCCAGCACAGGTTTGGGTGGCTACACCTTC,CASTGLGGYTF
-,once,TRBV10-3,TRBJ1-2,TGTGCCATCAGTGAGTCCCAGGCCGGCTACACCTTC,CAISESQAGYTF
-,-,TRBV5-4,TRBJ1-2,TGTGCCAGCAGCTTGCGGGTTCAGGGTGTGATGGGGTATGGCTACACCTTC,CASSLRVQGVMGYGYTF
TRBD1,-,TRBV5-1,TRBJ1-3,TGCGCCAGCAGCTTTTCAGGGACAGGGAACGGAAACACCATATATTTT,CASSFSGTGNGNTIYF
-,once,TRBV3-1/TRBV3-2,TRBJ1-4,TGTGCCAGCGGAAATGGGGCAGGGCGGTCTAATGAAAAACTGTTTTTT,CASGNGAGRSNEKLFF
TRBD1,-,TRBV27,TRBJ1-2,TGTGCCAGCAGTCGAGGACAGGGGATCTATGGCTACACCTTC,CASSRGQGIYGYTF
-,-,TRBV9,TRBJ1-2,TGTGCCAGCAGCCTCAGCGGGGGGCCGGGGGCTTATGGCTACACCTTC,CASSLSGGPGAYGYTF
TRBD1,-,TRBV6-5,TRBJ2-3,TGTGCCAGCAGAAGGGGACAGGGCAGCACAGATACGCAGTATTTT,CASRRGQGSTDTQYF
-,once,TRBV4-3,TRBJ2-2,TGCGCCAGCAGCCAAGAAACGGGGGTTTGGACCGGGGAGCTGTTTTTT,CASSQETGVWTGELFF
TRBD1,-,TRBV6-5,TRBJ2-2,TGTGCCAGCAGTTACACCAGGGGGCGGGAGCTGTTTTTT,CASSYTRGRELFF
-,-,TRBV12-3/TRBV12-4,TRBJ1-2,TGTGCCAGCAGTTTACGGGACTCCTATGGCTACACCTTC,CASSLRDSYGYTF
TRBD1,-,TRBV6-4,TRBJ2-7,TGTGCCAGCAAGAAGGGGACAGGGGGCTTGCGGGTGAGCTACGAGCAGTACTTC,CASKKGTGGLRVSYEQYF
TRBD1,-,TRBV24-1,TRBJ2-2,TGTGCCACCAGTGTCCAGGACAGGGGAGAAGCGAACACCGGGGAGCTGTTTTTT,CATSVQDRGEANTGELFF
-,-,TRBV11-3,TRBJ2-1,TGTGCCAGCAGCTCTCCAGGGCGACAGCAGTTCTTC,CASSSPGRQQFF
-,-,TRBV27,TRBJ2-1,TGTGCCAGCAGTAGGGCAGGGAGGTCCTACAATGAGCAGTTCTTC,CASSRAGRSYNEQFF
-,-,TRBV19,TRBJ2-1,TGTGCCAGTAGCAGAGACAGGTACAATGAGCAGTTCTTC,CASSRDRYNEQFF
-,-,TRBV5-1,TRBJ1-1,TGCGCCAGCAGCTTGGGGGAACCTCTGTTATATAGACAGGCGGGCACTGAAGCTTTCTTT,CASSLGEPLLYRQAGTEAFF
TRBD1,-,TRBV7-2,TRBJ1-3,TGTGCCAGCAGCTTTACAGGGGTTCTTGCTGGAAACACCATATATTTT,CASSFTGVLAGNTIYF
TRBD1,-,TRBV11-3,TRBJ1-3,TGTGCCAGCAGCTCCCGGACAGGAGGCTCTGGAAACACCATATATTTT,CASSSRTGGSGNTIYF
-,-,TRBV2,TRBJ2-2,TGTGCCAGCATTGGACTACTCAACACCGGGGAGCTGTTTTTT,CASIGLLNTGELFF
-,-,TRBV29-1,TRBJ2-3,TGCAGCGTGGCCCGATCGGGTACCACAGATACGCAGTATTTT,CSVARSGTTDTQYF
-,-,TRBV12-3/TRBV12-4,TRBJ2-7,TGTGCCAGCACCCTCGGCGGCTACGAGCAGTACTTC,CASTLGGYEQYF
TRBD1,once,TRBV27,TRBJ1-2,TGTGCCAGCAGTATTCGACAGGGATCGGGCTATGGCTACACCTTC,CASSIRQGSGYGYTF
TRBD1,-,TRBV24-1,TRBJ1-5,TGTGCCACCAGTGATGCAGGACAGGCCTCCAATCAGCCCCAGCATTTT,CATSDAGQASNQPQHF
TRBD1,once,TRBV7-2,TRBJ1-6,TGTGCCAGCAGCGGACAGGGAGTGCATTCACCCCTCCACTTT,CASSGQGVHSPLHF
TRBD2,once,TRBV7-2,TRBJ2-2,TGTGCCAGCAGCTTAGGTGGGAGGGGAAGAGGCACCGGGGAGCTGTTTTTT,CASSLGGRGRGTGELFF